This TCR beta chain comes out of a study of technical replicates of blood from a handful of donors. Libraries were prepared by immunoSEQ multiplex PCR; TCRdb keeps only in-frame clonotypes and omits some of them. Here the sample spans 60,000 to 80,000 clones, about 90% being singletons. Trimming shortened V by 6 bases and J by 3 bases, and 4 bases separated the two germline ends. CDR3 length equals 11 residues. Germline V lookup: CDR1 ENHRY, CDR2 SYGVKD. This sequence originates from a human donor in good health. Sequenced sample: T cells isolated from PBMCs. The genes are TRBV10-3 and TRBJ2-3; D is ambiguous. Here the CDR3 reads CAISRTDTQYF. The CDR3 nucleotides read TGTGCCATCAGCCGTACAGATACGCAGTATTTT.